This entry is about one T cell receptor (beta chain). The target of this receptor is not known. This sample was included in a study of T cells expressing NK-cell markers (TCRdb year 2020). For the wider study: TCR beta-chain repertoires were profiled in sorted CD3+CD56+NKG2C+, CD3+CD56+NKG2C- and CD3+CD56-NKG2C+ T-cell subsets from eight donors. Among the eight sequenced donors, only one was HCMV-seronegative, while the other seven were HCMV-seropositive. Randomly selected healthy volunteers, three men and five women, were used as the eight sequenced donors. Libraries were sequenced as 2 x 150 bp reads on Illumina HiSeq 2000/2500, MiSeq or NextSeq.

HCMV-specific IgG was detected in serum with a commercial ELISA kit to determine HCMV serostatus. Peripheral blood mononuclear cells were isolated from blood by Ficoll density gradient centrifugation. Inclusive of the bounding cysteine and phenylalanine, the CDR3 is 16 residues long. A DNA sequence was not provided. The CDR1 and CDR2 encoded by the germline V gene are SNHLY and FYNNEI. Broad study findings and their caveats: Whether the expanded NKG2C-expressing T cell clones were specific for HCMV antigens remained unclear. For over five donors, the dominant CD3+CD56+NKG2C+ clonotypes were among the top 10 CD8+ clonotypes and accounted for about 1.0-7.0% of CD8+ T cells. Those dominant clonotypes were again the most abundant among CD3+CD56-NKG2C+ cells in four donors, at about 25-60.1%.

The sequencing machine was an Illumina HiSeq 2000. 5'RACE template switching, by which a universal primer site and unique molecular identifiers were added, was used to make TCR beta cDNA libraries. Priming for cDNA synthesis came from the TCR beta constant segment, and two successive PCR amplification steps followed. In the paper's pipeline: MIGEC was used to demultiplex reads and group the reads by UMI, and MiTCR was used to assemble and quantify clonotypes. To remove erroneous sequences, TCR cDNA sequences were retained only when supported by two or more reads. The tcR package was used for downstream repertoire analysis, and clonotypes were matched between fractions using CDR3 nucleotide sequence together with V segment. VDJmatch was used to annotate antigen specificity against VDJdb, with one amino acid substitution allowed in CDR3. Following reprocessing of the reads by TCRdb, the data hold one row per CDR3 protein sequence and no DNA is available. TCRdb's processing, not the study's, gives the V and J calls here. This sample's clone table shows 350,000 to 450,000 distinct CDR3 sequences. The top ten constitute roughly 5.2% of the sample.

The specimen sequenced was blood T cells: a sorted CD56 or NKG2C T cell subset, CD4+ or CD8+ T cells, or bulk PBMC T cells (not recorded which). The sequence derives from a man aged 18-70 years in good health. This receptor chain uses TRBV2 and TRBJ2-3; TCRdb outputs TRBD2, but without DNA this stays unchecked. The CDR3 region reads CASRPTLAGDLVTQYF.